This T cell receptor beta chain was sequenced during a study of blood T cells in healthy people across ages. Through a sample-barcoded 5' primer and a J-beta primer mix, a second PCR was run for 7 to 11 cycles. TCRdb ran MiXCR on the 5' RACE reads and lists one entry per CDR3 protein. Among approximately 690,000 distinct CDR3 sequences listed, 35% to 50% were seen once. Isolated per sample were at least 6.5 million PBMCs. This CDR3 region has 11 residues. Germline V gives CDR1 SQVTM, CDR2 ANQGSEA. Trimming stripped 6 bases from V and 4 bases from J, with 9 bases between. The sample was blood. The chain couples TRBV29-1 to TRBJ2-5; D remains unclear. This sequence was found in an elderly man in good health. CDR3 region: CSVVQSETQYF. DNA of the CDR3: TGCAGCGTCGTACAATCAGAGACCCAGTACTTC.